The text below deals with one T cell receptor beta chain. Germline V gives CDR1 MDHEN, CDR2 SYDVKM. Deletions cut 5 bases from V and 5 bases from J, with 21 bases between. The CDR3 runs to 16 residues. These data are taken from a study of blood T cell repertoires in COVID-19. Study information: Specimens from acute and convalescent COVID-19 originated in the United States, Italy and Spain.

In the study's own analysis: From reference gene primer amplification, estimates of nucleated cell counts were derived. This table comes from immunoSEQ multiplex PCR, and its TCRdb copy is limited to in-frame clones, with some not included. That table is the source of V, J and clone size, and D and trimming were worked out from the DNA. The sample shows about 160,000 clones, 87% of them seen only once. What was sequenced was peripheral blood. This clonotype originated in a woman in her sixties who had recovered from COVID-19. The chain links TRBV28 to TRBJ1-2, with D perhaps matching TRBD1 (5 bases). The CDR3 sequence: CASSAPGGGAGYGYTF. DNA of the CDR3: TGTGCCAGCAGTGCCCCTGGAGGAGGGGCGGGGTATGGCTACACCTTC.